The clone carrying this TCR beta chain was observed many times. The target antigen is unknown. The data belong to a study of T cells in Graves' hyperthyroidism and ophthalmopathy. The study, taken as a whole, reports: Most thyroid clonotypes with frequency above 0.001 were detected in blood.

CDR3 length: 14 amino acids. Trimming left V 2 bases short and J 1 base short, with 6 bases between. Germline V gene sequence: CDR1 KGHSH, CDR2 LQKENI. Amplified regions were TCR beta CDR3 sequences from RNA transcripts. Initially, a first-round RT-PCR of the TCR CDR3 employed the HTBI primer set. MiXCR was run by TCRdb on the multiplex PCR reads, yielding one entry per CDR3 protein. The sample contains about 400,000 distinct CDR3 sequences, under 15% of which appear only once. The study left out patients who had uncontrolled infection, other autoimmune disease, pregnancy or lactation. Thyroid ultrasound and orbital computed tomography, with clinical symptoms and serum thyroxine and TRAb, informed diagnoses.

Sequencing input: blood. This clonotype originated in a woman aged 25 to 39 with Graves' hyperthyroidism. The chain couples TRBV18 to TRBJ2-1; possible D gene TRBD1, 5 bases. Here the CDR3 reads CASSPDRSYNEQFF. The CDR3 coding sequence is TGTGCCAGCTCACCAGACAGATCCTACAATGAGCAGTTCTTC.